Each of the 10 T cell receptor beta chains below was sequenced from the same sample in a study of blood T cell repertoires in COVID-19. Data came from immunoSEQ multiplex PCR; TCRdb stores just in-frame clones and leaves some out. Among around 260,000 clones listed, approximately 85% were seen once. Material for sequencing was peripheral blood. Receptors were obtained from a human donor with COVID-19, enrolled during active disease. The donor label of this sample is uncertain.

The chain links TRBV5-1 to TRBJ2-7; 13 bases match TRBD2. Trimming at V came to 4 bases and at J to 0 bases, leaving 4 bases not matched to a gene. Germline values: CDR1 SGHRS, CDR2 YFSETQ. The CDR3 has 16 amino acids. CDR3 in DNA: TGCGCCAGCAGCCTCGGGACTAGCGGGAACTCCTACGAGCAGTACTTC. Protein product: CASSLGTSGNSYEQYF.

This chain links TRBV3-1 (or the pseudogene TRBV3-2) with TRBJ1-5, with a tentative D call TRBD1 (6 bases). V gave up 4 bases and J gave up 7 bases, with 23 bases separating them. The CDR3 sequence is 17 residues long. The germline V gene has CDR1 LGHDT and CDR2 YNNKEL (reference sequence). CDR3 region: CASSPDYSTGIGQPQHF. CDR3 nucleotide sequence: TGTGCCAGCAGCCCCGACTACTCCACAGGGATTGGGCAGCCCCAGCATTTT.

This clone was found a few times. The chain carries TRBV5-1 and TRBJ2-5; possible D gene TRBD2, 5 bases. V lost 1 base and J lost 1, with 11 bases in between. CDR1 and CDR2 (germline): SGHRS, YFSETQ. The CDR3 is 15 residues long. The CDR3 region is CASSLQTGSQETQYF. CDR3 in DNA: TGCGCCAGCAGCTTGCAGACGGGGAGCCAAGAGACCCAGTACTTC.

This sequence joins TRBV6-2 or TRBV6-3 and TRBJ2-3; 7 nucleotides match TRBD1. V dropped 4 bases and J dropped 3; count of bases not matched to a gene: 7. Germline assignment: CDR1 MNHEY and CDR2 SVGEGT. The CDR3 covers 15 residues. The CDR3 is CASSLWQGETDTQYF. CDR3 DNA sequence: TGTGCCAGCAGTTTATGGCAGGGGGAAACAGATACGCAGTATTTT.

The CDR3 DNA reads TGTGCCAGCAGCCTCTTGACAGGAACAAATGAAAAACTGTTTTTT. Amino acids: CASSLLTGTNEKLFF. The rearrangement links TRBV3-1 (or the pseudogene TRBV3-2) to TRBJ1-4, with a tentative D call TRBD1 (6 bases). This CDR3 region has 15 residues. CDR1 is LGHDT, CDR2 YNNKEL, per germline (reference sequence). The V end was cut by 4 bases, the J end by 5 bases, with 14 bases between.

The chain uses TRBV7-8 and TRBJ2-2, with 9 positions matching TRBD2. V lost 2 bases, J lost 1 base, and 2 bases stayed unmatched. Looked up from germline, CDR1 is SGHVS and CDR2 is FQNEAQ. The CDR3 totals 16 residues. CDR3 protein: CASSLLAGQNTGELFF. The DNA of the CDR3 is TGTGCCAGCAGCTTACTAGCGGGACAGAACACCGGGGAGCTGTTTTTT.

The genes are TRBV14 and TRBJ2-1; 8 positions match TRBD2. The germline V gene encodes CDR1 SGHDN and CDR2 FVKESK. Germline trimming cut 5 bases from V and 5 bases from J; bases unmatched to any gene: 11. This CDR3 contains 16 residues. In DNA form, the CDR3 reads TGTGCCAGCAGCGAGGGGGGCGGGAGGCTCCACAATGAGCAGTTCTTC. This translates into CASSEGGGRLHNEQFF.

This chain connects TRBV6-5 to TRBJ2-2, with TRBD2 identical over 7 bases. V trimming: 7 bases; J trimming: 0 bases; junction bases outside the gene matches: 2. CDR3 length: 14 residues. Per the germline V gene, CDR1 is MNHEY and CDR2 is SVGAGI. This chain's CDR3 is CASKSGANTGELFF. The CDR3 bases are TGTGCCAGCAAAAGCGGGGCGAACACCGGGGAGCTGTTTTTT.

In this sample, this clone turned up once. V is TRBV3-1 (or the pseudogene TRBV3-2) and J is TRBJ1-6, with a tentative D call TRBD1 (5 bases). Germline CDR1 reads LGHDT; CDR2 reads YNNKEL (reference sequence). Trimming took 3 bases from V and 8 from J, leaving 17 bases between them. The CDR3 consists of 16 residues. CDR3 in DNA: TGTGCCAGCAGCCACGCCGTTTTGGGGGAGGATTCACCCCTCCACTTT. Amino acid sequence: CASSHAVLGEDSPLHF.

The chain carries TRBV7-2 and TRBJ1-1; 9 bases align to TRBD1. This CDR3 region has 14 residues. Trimming cost V 5 bases and J 10 bases; bases outside gene matches: 11. Per germline, CDR1 SGHTA and CDR2 FQGNSA. For the CDR3, the DNA is TGTGCCAGCAGCAGTAGGGGACAGGGAGTTGGAGCTTTCTTT. Protein: CASSSRGQGVGAFF.